A selection of T cell receptor beta chains follows, all from one sample in a study of T cells after yellow fever vaccination. In TCRdb, the 5' RACE reads were re-called with MiXCR into one record per CDR3 protein. The sample lists 150,000 to 200,000 distinct CDR3 sequences, approximately 6.2% occurring once. The sample consisted of CD4+ T cells sorted from PBMCs, taken on the day of the first yellow fever vaccination. The origin of the receptors is a man younger than 30 who received the YFV17D yellow fever vaccine. Both conserved end residues are trimmed from each CDR3.

TRBV7-2 | ASSYQGAGGYT
TRBV20-1 | SARSTGDREQF
TRBV6-1 | ASSPGQASYEQY
TRBV11-2 | ASSLILRARGTTDTQY
TRBV5-1 | ASSLWGDGNQPQH
TRBV28 | ASSSRGHSGANVLT
TRBV6-2/TRBV6-3 | ASSWDRTSNQPQH
TRBV7-2 | ASSGRQGFYGYT
TRBV5-1 | ASSLFGPDLGNTIY
TRBV4-1 | ASSQVQTPAGLETQY
TRBV4-1 | ASSQVLAGGSYNEQF
TRBV28 | ASFTGFSGANVLT